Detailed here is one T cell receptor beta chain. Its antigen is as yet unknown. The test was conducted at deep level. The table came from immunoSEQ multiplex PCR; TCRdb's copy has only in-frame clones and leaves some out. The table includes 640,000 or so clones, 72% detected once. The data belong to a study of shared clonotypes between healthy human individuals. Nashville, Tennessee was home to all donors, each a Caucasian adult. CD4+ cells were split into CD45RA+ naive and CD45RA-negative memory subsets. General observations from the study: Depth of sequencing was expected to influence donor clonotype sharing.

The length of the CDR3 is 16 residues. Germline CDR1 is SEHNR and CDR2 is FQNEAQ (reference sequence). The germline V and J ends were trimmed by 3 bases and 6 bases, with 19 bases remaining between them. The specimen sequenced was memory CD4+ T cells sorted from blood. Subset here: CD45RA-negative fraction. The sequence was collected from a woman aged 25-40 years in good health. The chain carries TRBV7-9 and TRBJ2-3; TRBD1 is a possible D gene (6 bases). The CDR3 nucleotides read TGTGCCAGCAGCTTCTTACAGGGTCAGAATGACGATACGCAGTATTTT. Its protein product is CASSFLQGQNDDTQYF. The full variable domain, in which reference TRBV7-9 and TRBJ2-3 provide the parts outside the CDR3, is DTGVSQNPRHKITKRGQNVTFRCDPISEHNRLYWYRQTLGQGPEFLTYFQNEAQLEKSRLLSDRFSAERPKGSFSTLEIQRTEQGDSAMYLCASSFLQGQNDDTQYFGPGTRLTVL.